A single sample is the source of the 8 T cell receptor beta chains below, sequenced in a study of cytomegalovirus exposure and HLA in healthy donors. The PCR was carried out with 60 Vbeta primers and 13 Jbeta primers. Method: immunoSEQ multiplex PCR; TCRdb's copy keeps in-frame clones and lacks some. The top ten clones hold 3% to 4.5% of a sample with about 180,000 clones, 77% of them seen once. Sequencing used PBMCs. These receptors all stem from a woman aged 60 to 75 in good health and CMV-seropositive.

The CDR3 region has the DNA TGTGCCAGCAGCGTAGTTGTAGCTGGTCCCTACAATGAGCAGTTCTTC. Its translation is CASSVVVAGPYNEQFF. The chain is built from TRBV9 and TRBJ2-1; D unclear. Germline lookup yields CDR1 SGDLS and CDR2 YYNGEE. CDR3 length equals 16 residues. V dropped 0 bases and J dropped 2 bases, with 12 bases sitting between them.

The rearrangement links TRBV6-5 to TRBJ1-1; tentative D call: TRBD1 (6 bases). Trimming removed 1 base from V and 5 bases from J, with 11 bases in between. The CDR3 runs to 14 residues. CDR1 and CDR2 from the germline V gene are MNHEY and SVGAGI. CDR3 DNA: TGTGCCAGCAGTTACTTCACGCAGGGGACTGAAGCTTTCTTT. Encoded protein: CASSYFTQGTEAFF.

The chain links TRBV7-9 to TRBJ2-7; TRBD1 is a possible D gene (5 bases). Germline lookup yields CDR1 SEHNR and CDR2 FQNEAQ (reference sequence). The CDR3 is 15 residues long. The V gene lost 1 base and the J gene lost 3 bases, with 13 bases spanning the gap. The DNA for the CDR3 is TGTGCCAGCAGCTTAGGGGGCAGGATATACTACGAGCAGTACTTC. Its translation: CASSLGGRIYYEQYF. Supplemented by reference TRBV7-9 and TRBJ2-7, the full variable domain reads DTGVSQNPRHKITKRGQNVTFRCDPISEHNRLYWYRQTLGQGPEFLTYFQNEAQLEKSRLLSDRFSAERPKGSFSTLEIQRTEQGDSAMYLCASSLGGRIYYEQYFGPGTRLTVT.

The chain carries TRBV6-5 and TRBJ2-5; a weak D match, TRBD1 (7 bases). With the DNA end fitting TRBJ2-7 better, the J assignment may be wrong. The CDR3 covers 14 residues. Germline assignment: CDR1 MNHEY and CDR2 SVGAGI. The CDR3 DNA follows: TGTGCCAGTTCAAGGAGGGACAGCTCCTACGAGCAGTACTTC. Protein product: CASSRRDSSYEQYF.

In its sample, this clone was seen a few times. V and J are TRBV7-2 and TRBJ2-7; 7 nucleotides line up with TRBD2. Losses at the gene ends were 1 base for V and 4 bases for J; bases not matched to a gene: 10. Germline V gives CDR1 SGHTA, CDR2 FQGNSA. This CDR3 comprises 16 residues. The CDR3 DNA reads TGTGCCAGCAGCTTAGTAGGGGACTACAACGTATACGAGCAGTACTTC. As protein: CASSLVGDYNVYEQYF.

The genes are TRBV4-3 and TRBJ1-4; D remains unclear. V was shortened by 0 bases and J by 7 bases, with 18 bases between the two germline ends. CDR3 length: 17 amino acids. Germline V CDR1 and CDR2: LGHNA, YSLEER. CDR3 bases: TGCGCCAGCAGCCAAGAATCAACCCTTTTAGGGAGTGAAAAACTGTTTTTT. This translates into CASSQESTLLGSEKLFF.

This chain connects TRBV9 to TRBJ2-7; 9 nucleotides match TRBD2. This CDR3 has 14 residues. Germline V CDR1 and CDR2: SGDLS, YYNGEE. Trimming at V came to 4 bases and at J to 5 bases, leaving 7 bases not matched to a gene. CDR3 in amino acids: CASSPWTSEDEQYF. In DNA, the CDR3 is TGTGCCAGCAGCCCGTGGACTAGCGAAGACGAGCAGTACTTC.

This clone was counted between two and nine times. This chain connects TRBV4-1 to TRBJ2-7, with a weak D call TRBD1 (8 bases). V was shortened by 2 bases and J by 4 bases, with 18 bases between the two germline ends. Looked up from germline, CDR1 is MGHRA and CDR2 is YSYEKL. This CDR3 has 16 amino acids. CDR3 loop: CASSQIPTGGGYEQYF. The CDR3 DNA sequence: TGCGCCAGCAGCCAAATCCCTACAGGGGGAGGGTACGAGCAGTACTTC.